This TCR beta chain was found in a study of siplizumab effects on memory and regulatory T cells. Generated by immunoSEQ multiplex PCR, the TCRdb table keeps only in-frame clones and is missing some. The data contain roughly 100,000 clones, 90% to 95% of them singletons. In the case of this clone: The antigen remains unidentified.

Notes on the study in general: Researchers did not confirm the suppressive function of proliferating Tregs from siplizumab cultures. Naive T cell populations appeared to exhibit greater diversity than memory cells and appeared to be major alloresponse contributors. On average, under 70% of mappable alloreactive CD4+ clones were Treg-derived under siplizumab, against about 29% in controls.

The V end lost 5 bases, the J end lost 1 base, and 17 bases lay between the germline ends. Germline V gene lookup returns CDR1 SEHNR and CDR2 FQNEAQ (reference sequence). The CDR3 runs 16 residues. The source is a human donor in good health. V gene TRBV7-9 combines with J gene TRBJ1-2; D possibly corresponds to TRBD1 (5 bases). The specimen was CD4+ T cells sorted from blood. Written as DNA, the CDR3 is TGTGCCAGCAGCGAAGAACCGACAGAGATTAACTATGGCTACACCTTC. Translating it yields CASSEEPTEINYGYTF.